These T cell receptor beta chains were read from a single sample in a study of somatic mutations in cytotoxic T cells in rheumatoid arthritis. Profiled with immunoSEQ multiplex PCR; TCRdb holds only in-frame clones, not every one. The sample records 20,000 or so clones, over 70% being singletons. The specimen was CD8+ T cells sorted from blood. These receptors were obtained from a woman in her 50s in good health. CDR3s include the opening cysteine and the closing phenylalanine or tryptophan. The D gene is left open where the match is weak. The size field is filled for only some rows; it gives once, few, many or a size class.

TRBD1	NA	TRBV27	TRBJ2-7	TGTGCCAGCAGTAAAACAGGGGCTCCCTCCTACGAGCAGTACTTC	CASSKTGAPSYEQYF
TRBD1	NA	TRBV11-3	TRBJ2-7	TGTGCCAGCAGCTCGGGACAGGGAGGCGAGCAGTACTTC	CASSSGQGGEQYF
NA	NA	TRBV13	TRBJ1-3	TGTGCCAGCAGCTTAGGGCGGGGGCCAGGAAACACCATATATTTT	CASSLGRGPGNTIYF
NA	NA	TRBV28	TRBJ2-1	TGTGCCAGCAGTTTAATAGATGAGCAGTTCTTC	CASSLIDEQFF
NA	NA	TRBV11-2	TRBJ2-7	TGTGCCAGCAGCCCACCTTCGGGGCACTACGAGCAGTACTTC	CASSPPSGHYEQYF
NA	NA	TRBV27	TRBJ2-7	TGTGCCAGCAGTGGGGCACGGGTCACGGGGGTTTACGAGCAGTACTTC	CASSGARVTGVYEQYF
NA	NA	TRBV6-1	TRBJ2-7	TGTGCCAGCAGTGTTCACGAGCAGTACTTC	CASSVHEQYF
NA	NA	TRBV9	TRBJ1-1	TGTGCCAGCAGCCCCGCGGGAGGGGATCTCACTGAAGCTTTCTTT	CASSPAGGDLTEAFF
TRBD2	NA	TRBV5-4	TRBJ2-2	TGTGCCAGCAGCTCCCTTTTGGGAGGGCCGAACACCGGGGAGCTGTTTTTT	CASSSLLGGPNTGELFF
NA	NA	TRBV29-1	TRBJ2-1	TGCAGCGTTGAAGGGCGAGTTGAGCAGTTCTTC	CSVEGRVEQFF
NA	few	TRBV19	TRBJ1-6	TGTGCCAGTAGTCCTTCACAGGCCGATAATTCACCCCTCCACTTT	CASSPSQADNSPLHF
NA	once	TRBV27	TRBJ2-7	TGTGCCAGCAGCCCCGGGCCGTACGGCGAGCAGTACTTC	CASSPGPYGEQYF
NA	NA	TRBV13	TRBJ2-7	TGTGCCAGCAGCTTACGGCGGGTCTCCTACGAGCAGTACTTC	CASSLRRVSYEQYF
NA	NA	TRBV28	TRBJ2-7	TGTGCCAGCGCGCAAATCCTTCTCCCCGAGCAGTACTTC	CASAQILLPEQYF
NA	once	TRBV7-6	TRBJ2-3	TGTGCCAGCGGAACGGGGGATACGCAGTATTTT	CASGTGDTQYF
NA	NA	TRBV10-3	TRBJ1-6	TGTGCCATCCAAAACCCGGGCAGGGCACATAATTCACCCCTCCACTTT	CAIQNPGRAHNSPLHF
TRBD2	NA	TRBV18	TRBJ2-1	TGTGCCAGCTCACCCGGGACTAGCGGGGGAGGGAATGAGCAGTTCTTC	CASSPGTSGGGNEQFF
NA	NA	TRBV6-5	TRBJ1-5	TGTGCCAGCAGCGCCGATCTCACGGGCAATCAGCCCCAGCATTTT	CASSADLTGNQPQHF
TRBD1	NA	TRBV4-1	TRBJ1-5	TGCGCCAGCAGCCACGGGACAGAGGGGCAGCCCCAGCATTTT	CASSHGTEGQPQHF
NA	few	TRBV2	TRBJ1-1	TGTGCCAGCATCGGGGTAAACACTGAAGCTTTCTTT	CASIGVNTEAFF
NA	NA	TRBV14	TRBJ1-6	TGTGCCAGCAGCCAAGGTTCAGTCAATTCACCCCTCCACTTT	CASSQGSVNSPLHF
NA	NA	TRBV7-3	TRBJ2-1	TGTGCCAGCAGCTTAATCCCAGGGCAAGGTGAGCAGTTCTTC	CASSLIPGQGEQFF
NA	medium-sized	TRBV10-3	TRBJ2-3	TGTGCCATCAGTGGGTCATCTAGCACAGATACGCAGTATTTT	CAISGSSSTDTQYF
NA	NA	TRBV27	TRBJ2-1	TGTGCCAGCAGTCCCCTGGACCTTTCTCCTTACAATGAGCAGTTCTTC	CASSPLDLSPYNEQFF
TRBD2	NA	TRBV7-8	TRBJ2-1	TGTGCCAGCAGCTTAGAACTAGCGGGGGGGGGCTACAATGAGCAGTTCTTC	CASSLELAGGGYNEQFF
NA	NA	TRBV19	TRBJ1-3	TGTGCCAGTAGTATCATCCCAGGTGACACCATATATTTT	CASSIIPGDTIYF
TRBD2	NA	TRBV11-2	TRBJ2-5	TGTGCCAGCAGCTTGGACGGACTAGCGAGGTCAGAGACCCAGTACTTC	CASSLDGLARSETQYF
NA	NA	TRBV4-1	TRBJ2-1	TGCGCCAGCAGCCAAGTCCCACCGGGGTCCTACAATGAGCAGTTCTTC	CASSQVPPGSYNEQFF
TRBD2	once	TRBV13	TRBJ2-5	TGTGCCAGCAGCTTAGCAGACAACTTAGCGGGGGGACTCCAAGAGACCCAGTACTTC	CASSLADNLAGGLQETQYF
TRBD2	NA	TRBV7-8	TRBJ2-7	TGTGCCAGCAGCTGGCGTGGGACTAGCGGTACTCGGGGGGACGAGCAGTACTTC	CASSWRGTSGTRGDEQYF
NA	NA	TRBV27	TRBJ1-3	TGTGCCAGCAGCCGGGGGGGTAACCCTGGAAACACCATATATTTT	CASSRGGNPGNTIYF
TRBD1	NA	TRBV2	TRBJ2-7	TGTGCCAGCAAGGCACAGGGGGGAATCTACGAGCAGTACTTC	CASKAQGGIYEQYF
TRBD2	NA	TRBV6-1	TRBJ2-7	TGTGCCAGCAGTGCTCGCCCTAGCGGGACAAGCTCCTACGGGCAGTACTTC	CASSARPSGTSSYGQYF
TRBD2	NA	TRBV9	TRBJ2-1	TGTGCCAGCAGCCCCCCCATCGGGGGGCGGGGGGCCGGTGAGCAGTTCTTC	CASSPPIGGRGAGEQFF
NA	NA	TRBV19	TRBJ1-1	TGTGCCAGTAGTATGACGGATAACACTGAAGCTTTCTTT	CASSMTDNTEAFF
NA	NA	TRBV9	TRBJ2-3	TGTGCCAGCACCGTAGATGGGACCAAAGGAGATACGCAGTATTTT	CASTVDGTKGDTQYF
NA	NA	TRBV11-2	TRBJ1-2	TGTGCCAGCAGCTTAGAGAGCCCGGGGGGGACCATGAACTATGGCTACACCTTC	CASSLESPGGTMNYGYTF